This TCR beta chain was found in a study of graft-versus-host responses after intestinal transplantation. Overall study context: Every recipient underwent anti-thymocyte globulin induction, then tacrolimus and steroids for around three years.

Germline CDR1 reads MNHNY; CDR2 reads SVGAGI (reference sequence). The CDR3 is made up of 14 amino acids. The V end lost 4 bases, the J end lost 1 base, and 10 bases lay between the germline ends. This clone was recorded once. Profiled with immunoSEQ multiplex PCR; TCRdb holds only in-frame clones, not every one. The data show some 69,000 clones, just under 95% seen once. The chain couples TRBV6-6 to TRBJ1-1; perhaps TRBD1 as D (5 bases). The sequence was obtained from a human patient who received an intestinal transplant, so some T cells may come from the graft donor. The sequencing here drew on bone marrow, taken approximately 100 weeks after intestinal transplantation. The CDR3 sequence: CASSSGTGNTEAFF. CDR3 nucleotide sequence: TGTGCCAGCAGTTCCGGAACAGGGAACACTGAAGCTTTCTTT.